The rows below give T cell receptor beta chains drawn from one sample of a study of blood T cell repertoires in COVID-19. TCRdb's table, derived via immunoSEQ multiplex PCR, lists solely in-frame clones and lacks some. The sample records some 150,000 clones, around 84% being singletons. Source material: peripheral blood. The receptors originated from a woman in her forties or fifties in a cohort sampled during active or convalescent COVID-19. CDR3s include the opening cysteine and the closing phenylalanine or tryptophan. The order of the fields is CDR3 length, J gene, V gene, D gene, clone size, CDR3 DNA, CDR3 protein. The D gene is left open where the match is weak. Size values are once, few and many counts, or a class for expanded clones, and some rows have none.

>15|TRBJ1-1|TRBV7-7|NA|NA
TGTGCCAGCAATAACAGGGTTACCGCGAACACTGAAGCTTTCTTT
CASNNRVTANTEAFF
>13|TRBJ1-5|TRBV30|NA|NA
TGTGCCTGGACCCCAGGGATGGGTCAGCCCCAGCATTTT
CAWTPGMGQPQHF
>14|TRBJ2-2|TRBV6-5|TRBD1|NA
TGTGCCAGCAGTTACAGGGACAGGCAAGGGGAGCTGTTTTTT
CASSYRDRQGELFF
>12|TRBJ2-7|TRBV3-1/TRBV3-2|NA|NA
TGTGCCAGCAGCCAAGAGTCGTACGAGCAGTACTTC
CASSQESYEQYF
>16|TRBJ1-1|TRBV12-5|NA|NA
TGTGCTAGTGGTTCCGCCCCGGGACAATTGAACACTGAAGCTTTCTTT
CASGSAPGQLNTEAFF
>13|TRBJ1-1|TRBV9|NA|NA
TGTGCCAGCAGCGATGGGAGGGGGACTGAAGCTTTCTTT
CASSDGRGTEAFF
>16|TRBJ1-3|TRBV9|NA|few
TGTGCCAGCAGCGTAGGGGCCGACACTCGTGGAAACACCATATATTTT
CASSVGADTRGNTIYF
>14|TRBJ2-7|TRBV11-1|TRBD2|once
TGTGCCAGCAGCTTGGCTAGCGGGCCCTACGAGCAGTACTTC
CASSLASGPYEQYF
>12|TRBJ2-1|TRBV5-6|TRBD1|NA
TGTGCCAGCAGCACCCGGGACAGGGGCCAGTTCTTC
CASSTRDRGQFF
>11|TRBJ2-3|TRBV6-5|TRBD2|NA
TGTGCCAGCAGTTGGGGACTAGCGGAGTTTTTT
CASSWGLAEFF
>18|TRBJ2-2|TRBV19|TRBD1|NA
TGTGCCAGTAGTATACCCCCGGGGACAGGGGGCGGAGGCGGGGAGCTGTTTTTT
CASSIPPGTGGGGGELFF
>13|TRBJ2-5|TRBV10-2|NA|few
TGCGCCAGCAGGGTGGGCTTCCAAGAGACCCAGTACTTC
CASRVGFQETQYF
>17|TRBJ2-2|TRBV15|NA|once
TGTGCCACCAGCAGAGGGCCCGCCTTCCTGAACACCGGGGAGCTGTTTTTT
CATSRGPAFLNTGELFF
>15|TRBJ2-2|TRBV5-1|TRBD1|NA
TGCGCCAGCAGCCAAGGGACAGGAGTCACCGGGGAGCTGTTTTTT
CASSQGTGVTGELFF
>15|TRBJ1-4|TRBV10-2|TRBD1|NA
TGCGCCAGCAGTGAGTGGCGGGGGACAGGTGAAAAACTGTTTTTT
CASSEWRGTGEKLFF
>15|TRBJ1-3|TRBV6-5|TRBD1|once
TGTGCCAGCAGGACACCGGGACAGGGTTTCAACACCATATATTTT
CASRTPGQGFNTIYF
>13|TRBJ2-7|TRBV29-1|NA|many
TGCAGCGTTGGCGGGACAGAGCCCTACGAGCAGTACTTC
CSVGGTEPYEQYF
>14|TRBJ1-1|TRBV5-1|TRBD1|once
TGCGCCAGCAGCAACCAGACAGGGGTCCCTGAAGCTTTCTTT
CASSNQTGVPEAFF
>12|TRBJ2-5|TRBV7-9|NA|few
TGTGCCAGCAGCCCCAGGGGAGAGACCCAGTACTTC
CASSPRGETQYF
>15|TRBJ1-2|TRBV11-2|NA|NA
TGTGCCAGCAGCCCCGGGACAACACCTCGCGATGGCTACACCTTC
CASSPGTTPRDGYTF
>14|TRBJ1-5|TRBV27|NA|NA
TGTGCCAGCAGTTTATTAGGGGACAATCAGCCCCAGCATTTT
CASSLLGDNQPQHF